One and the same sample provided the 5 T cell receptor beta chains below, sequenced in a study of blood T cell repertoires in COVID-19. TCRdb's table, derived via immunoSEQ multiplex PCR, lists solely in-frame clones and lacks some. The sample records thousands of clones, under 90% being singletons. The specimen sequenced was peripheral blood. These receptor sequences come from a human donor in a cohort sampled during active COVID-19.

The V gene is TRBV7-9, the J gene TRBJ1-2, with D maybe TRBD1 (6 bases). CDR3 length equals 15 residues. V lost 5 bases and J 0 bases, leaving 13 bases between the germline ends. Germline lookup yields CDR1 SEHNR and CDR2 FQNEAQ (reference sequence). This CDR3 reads CASSLLGGPNYGYTF. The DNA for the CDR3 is TGTGCCAGCAGCCTATTGGGGGGGCCTAACTATGGCTACACCTTC.

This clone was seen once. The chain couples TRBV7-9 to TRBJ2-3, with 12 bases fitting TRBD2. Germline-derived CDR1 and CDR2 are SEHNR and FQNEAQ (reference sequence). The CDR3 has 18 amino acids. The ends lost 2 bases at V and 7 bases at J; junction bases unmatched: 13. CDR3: CASSLKVRLAGVFNTQYF. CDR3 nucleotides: TGTGCCAGCAGCTTAAAGGTCAGACTAGCGGGGGTGTTCAATACGCAGTATTTT.

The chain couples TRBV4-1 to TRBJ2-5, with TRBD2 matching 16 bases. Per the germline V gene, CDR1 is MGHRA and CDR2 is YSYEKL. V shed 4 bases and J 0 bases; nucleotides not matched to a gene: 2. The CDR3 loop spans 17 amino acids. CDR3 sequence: CASSRGLAGGYQETQYF. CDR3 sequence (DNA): TGCGCCAGCAGCCGGGGACTAGCGGGGGGGTACCAAGAGACCCAGTACTTC.

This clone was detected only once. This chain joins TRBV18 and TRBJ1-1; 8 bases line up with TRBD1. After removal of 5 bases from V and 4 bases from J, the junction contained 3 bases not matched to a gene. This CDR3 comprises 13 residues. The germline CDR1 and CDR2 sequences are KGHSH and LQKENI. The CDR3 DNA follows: TGTGCCAGCTCAGGACAGGGAGGCACTGAAGCTTTCTTT. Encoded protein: CASSGQGGTEAFF. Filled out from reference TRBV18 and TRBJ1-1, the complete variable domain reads NAGVMQNPRHLVRRRGQEARLRCSPMKGHSHVYWYRQLPEEGLKFMVYLQKENIIDESGMPKERFSAEFPKEGPSILRIQQVVRGDSAAYFCASSGQGGTEAFFGQGTRLTVV.

Here the CDR3 DNA reads TGTGCCAGCAGCTTAGCGGGGCTCACAGATACGCAGTATTTT. Encoded protein: CASSLAGLTDTQYF. The V and J genes are TRBV7-2 and TRBJ2-3; TRBD1 is a possible D gene (5 bases). Trimming took 0 bases from V and 2 from J, leaving 6 bases between them. This CDR3 comprises 14 residues. Germline V gives CDR1 SGHTA, CDR2 FQGNSA. The whole variable domain, filled in from reference TRBV7-2 and TRBJ2-3, reads GAGVSQSPSNKVTEKGKDVELRCDPISGHTALYWYRQSLGQGLEFLIYFQGNSAPDKSGLPSDRFSAERTGGSVSTLTIQRTQQEDSAVYLCASSLAGLTDTQYFGPGTRLTVL.